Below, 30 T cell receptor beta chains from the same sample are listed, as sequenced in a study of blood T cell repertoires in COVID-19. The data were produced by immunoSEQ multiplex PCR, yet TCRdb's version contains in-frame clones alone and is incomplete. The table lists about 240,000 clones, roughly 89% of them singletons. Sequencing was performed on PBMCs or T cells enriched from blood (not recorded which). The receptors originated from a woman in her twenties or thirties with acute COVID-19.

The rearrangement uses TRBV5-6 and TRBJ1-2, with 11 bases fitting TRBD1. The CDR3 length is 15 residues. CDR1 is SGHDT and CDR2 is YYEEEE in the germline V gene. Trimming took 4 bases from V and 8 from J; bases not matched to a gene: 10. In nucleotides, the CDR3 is TGTGCCAGCAGCCATACCGGGACAGGGGGGCTCGGCTACACCTTC. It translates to CASSHTGTGGLGYTF.

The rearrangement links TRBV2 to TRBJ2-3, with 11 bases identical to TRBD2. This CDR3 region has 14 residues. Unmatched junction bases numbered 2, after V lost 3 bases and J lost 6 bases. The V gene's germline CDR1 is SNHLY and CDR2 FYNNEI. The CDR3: CASSDSGGVDTQYF. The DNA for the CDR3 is TGTGCCAGCAGTGATAGCGGGGGGGTCGATACGCAGTATTTT.

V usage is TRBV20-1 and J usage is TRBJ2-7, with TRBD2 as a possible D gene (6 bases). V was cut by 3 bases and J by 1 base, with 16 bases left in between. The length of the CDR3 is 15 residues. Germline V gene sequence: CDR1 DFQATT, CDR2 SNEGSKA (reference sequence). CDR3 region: CSASHSGGSSYEQYF. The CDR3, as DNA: TGCAGTGCTAGTCACTCCGGGGGAAGTTCCTACGAGCAGTACTTC.

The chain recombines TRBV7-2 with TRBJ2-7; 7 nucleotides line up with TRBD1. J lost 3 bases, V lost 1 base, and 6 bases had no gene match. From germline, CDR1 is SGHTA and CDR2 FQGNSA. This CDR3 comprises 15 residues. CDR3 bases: TGTGCCAGCAGCTTAGGACAGGGCTCCCTCTACGAGCAGTACTTC. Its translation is CASSLGQGSLYEQYF.

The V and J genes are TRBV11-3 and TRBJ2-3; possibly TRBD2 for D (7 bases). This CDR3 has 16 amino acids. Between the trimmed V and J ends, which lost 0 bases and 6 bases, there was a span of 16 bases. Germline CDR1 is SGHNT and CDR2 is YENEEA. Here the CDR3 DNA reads TGTGCCAGCAGCTTAGAGGGGGGGCGCCCATTTGATACGCAGTATTTT. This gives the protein CASSLEGGRPFDTQYF.

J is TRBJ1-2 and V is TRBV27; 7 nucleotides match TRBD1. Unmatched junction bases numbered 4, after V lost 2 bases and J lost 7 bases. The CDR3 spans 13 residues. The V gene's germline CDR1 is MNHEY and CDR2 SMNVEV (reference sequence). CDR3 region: CASSLRGLGGYTF. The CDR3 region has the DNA TGTGCCAGCAGTTTAAGGGGGCTGGGTGGCTACACCTTC.

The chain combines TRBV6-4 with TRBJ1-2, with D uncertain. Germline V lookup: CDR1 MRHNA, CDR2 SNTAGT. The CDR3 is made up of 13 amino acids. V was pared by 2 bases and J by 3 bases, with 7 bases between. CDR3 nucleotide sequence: TGTGCCAGCAGTGACCCAGGATACTATGGCTACACCTTC. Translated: CASSDPGYYGYTF.

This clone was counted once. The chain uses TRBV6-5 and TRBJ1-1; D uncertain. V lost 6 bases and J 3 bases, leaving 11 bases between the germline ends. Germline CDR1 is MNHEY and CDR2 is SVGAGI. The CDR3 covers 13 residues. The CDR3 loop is CASRTDIHTEAFF. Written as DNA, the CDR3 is TGTGCCAGCAGAACCGACATTCACACTGAAGCTTTCTTT.

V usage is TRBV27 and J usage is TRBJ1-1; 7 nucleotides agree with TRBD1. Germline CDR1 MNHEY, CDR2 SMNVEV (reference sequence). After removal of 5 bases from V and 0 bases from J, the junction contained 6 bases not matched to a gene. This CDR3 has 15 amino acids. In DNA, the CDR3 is TGTGCCAGCAGTAAACAGGGGCTGATGAACACTGAAGCTTTCTTT. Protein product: CASSKQGLMNTEAFF.

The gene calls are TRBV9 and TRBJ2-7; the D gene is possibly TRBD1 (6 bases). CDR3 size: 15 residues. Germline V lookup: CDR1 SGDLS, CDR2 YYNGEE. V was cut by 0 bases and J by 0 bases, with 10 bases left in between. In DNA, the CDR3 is TGTGCCAGCAGCGTAGATGGGGGCAACTCCTACGAGCAGTACTTC. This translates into CASSVDGGNSYEQYF.

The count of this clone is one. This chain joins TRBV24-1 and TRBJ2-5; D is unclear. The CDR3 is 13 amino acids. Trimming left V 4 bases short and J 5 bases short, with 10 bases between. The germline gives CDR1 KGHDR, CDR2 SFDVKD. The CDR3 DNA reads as TGTGCCACCAGTGACTACGACGGGGAGACCCAGTACTTC. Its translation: CATSDYDGETQYF.

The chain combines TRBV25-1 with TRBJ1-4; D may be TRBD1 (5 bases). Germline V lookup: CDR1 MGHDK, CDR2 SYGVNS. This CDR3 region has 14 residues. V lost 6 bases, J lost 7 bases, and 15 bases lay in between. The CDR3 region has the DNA TGTGCCAGCAGGGGCCTAACCGGGGGTGAAAAACTGTTTTTT. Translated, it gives CASRGLTGGEKLFF.

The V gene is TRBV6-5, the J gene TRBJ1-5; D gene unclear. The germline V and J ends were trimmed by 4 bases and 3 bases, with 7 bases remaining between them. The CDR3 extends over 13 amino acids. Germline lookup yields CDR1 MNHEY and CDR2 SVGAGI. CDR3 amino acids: CASSSMFNQPQHF. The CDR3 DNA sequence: TGTGCCAGCAGTTCCATGTTCAATCAGCCCCAGCATTTT.

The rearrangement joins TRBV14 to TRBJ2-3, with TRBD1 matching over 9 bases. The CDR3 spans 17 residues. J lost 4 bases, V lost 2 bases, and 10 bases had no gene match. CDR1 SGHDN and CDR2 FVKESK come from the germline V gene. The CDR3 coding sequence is TGTGCCAGCAGCCAAAACCCGGGACAGGGTGAATCAGATACGCAGTATTTT. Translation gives CASSQNPGQGESDTQYF.

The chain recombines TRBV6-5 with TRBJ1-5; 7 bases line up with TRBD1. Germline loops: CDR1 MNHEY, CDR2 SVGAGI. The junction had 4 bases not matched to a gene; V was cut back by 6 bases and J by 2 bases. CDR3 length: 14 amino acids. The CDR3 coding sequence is TGTGCCAGCAGCGCGGGACAGCGCAATCAGCCCCAGCATTTT. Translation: CASSAGQRNQPQHF.

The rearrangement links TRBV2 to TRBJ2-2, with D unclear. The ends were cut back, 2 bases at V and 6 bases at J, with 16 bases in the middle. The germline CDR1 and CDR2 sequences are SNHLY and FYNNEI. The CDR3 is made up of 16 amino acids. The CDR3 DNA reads TGTGCCAGCAGTGAACGAGGTCCCGGGTATCCCGGGGAGCTGTTTTTT. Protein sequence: CASSERGPGYPGELFF.

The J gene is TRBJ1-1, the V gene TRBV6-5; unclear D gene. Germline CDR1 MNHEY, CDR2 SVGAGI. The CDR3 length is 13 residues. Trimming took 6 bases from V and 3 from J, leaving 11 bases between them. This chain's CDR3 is CASRDNMDTEAFF. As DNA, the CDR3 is TGTGCCAGCAGAGATAACATGGACACTGAAGCTTTCTTT.

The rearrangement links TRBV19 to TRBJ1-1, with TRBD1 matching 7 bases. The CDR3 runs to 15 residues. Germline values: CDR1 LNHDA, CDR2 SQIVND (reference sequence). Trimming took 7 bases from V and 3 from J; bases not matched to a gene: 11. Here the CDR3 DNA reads TGTGCCAGTAATCGGGTGACAGGGATGGACACTGAAGCTTTCTTT. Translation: CASNRVTGMDTEAFF.

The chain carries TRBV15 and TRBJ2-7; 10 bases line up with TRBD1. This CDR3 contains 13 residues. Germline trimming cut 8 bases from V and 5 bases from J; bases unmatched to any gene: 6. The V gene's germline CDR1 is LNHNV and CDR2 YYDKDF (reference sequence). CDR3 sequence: CATAGTGVNEQYF. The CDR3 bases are TGTGCCACCGCCGGGACAGGGGTCAACGAGCAGTACTTC. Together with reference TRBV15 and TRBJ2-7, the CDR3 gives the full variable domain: DAMVIQNPRYQVTQFGKPVTLSCSQTLNHNVMYWYQQKSSQAPKLLFHYYDKDFNNEADTPDNFQSRRPNTSFCFLDIRSPGLGDTAMYLCATAGTGVNEQYFGPGTRLTVT.

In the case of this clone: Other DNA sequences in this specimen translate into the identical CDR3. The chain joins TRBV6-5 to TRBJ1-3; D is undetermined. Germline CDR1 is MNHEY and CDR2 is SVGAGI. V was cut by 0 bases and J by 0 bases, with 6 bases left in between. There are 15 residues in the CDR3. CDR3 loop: CASSYSSGSGNTIYF. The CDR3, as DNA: TGTGCCAGCAGTTACTCGTCAGGCTCTGGAAACACCATATATTTT.

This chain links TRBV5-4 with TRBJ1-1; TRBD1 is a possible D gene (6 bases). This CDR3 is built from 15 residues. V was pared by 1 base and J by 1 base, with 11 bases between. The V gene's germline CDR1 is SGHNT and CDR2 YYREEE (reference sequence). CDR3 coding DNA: TGTGCCAGCAGCTTGATGTCAGGGGCGAACACTGAAGCTTTCTTT. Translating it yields CASSLMSGANTEAFF.

The DNA of the CDR3 is TGTGCCATCAGTGTCAACAGGGCCTCCTACGAGCAGTACTTC. It specifies CAISVNRASYEQYF. The V call is TRBV10-3, the J call TRBJ2-7; TRBD1 is a possible D gene (6 bases). The germline V gene has CDR1 ENHRY and CDR2 SYGVKD. The length of the CDR3 is 14 residues. V gave up 4 bases and J gave up 0 bases, with 10 bases separating them.

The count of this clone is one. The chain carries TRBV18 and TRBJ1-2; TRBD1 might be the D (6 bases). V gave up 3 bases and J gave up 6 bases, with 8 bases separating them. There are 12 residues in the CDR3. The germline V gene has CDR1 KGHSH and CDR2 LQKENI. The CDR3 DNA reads TGTGCCAGCTCACCCTCAGGGGATGGCTACACCTTC. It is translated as CASSPSGDGYTF.

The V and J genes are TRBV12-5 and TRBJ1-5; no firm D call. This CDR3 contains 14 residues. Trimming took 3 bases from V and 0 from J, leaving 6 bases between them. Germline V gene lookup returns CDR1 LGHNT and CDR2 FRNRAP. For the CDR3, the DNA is TGTGCTAGTGGTTTTCAGAATAGCAATCAGCCCCAGCATTTT. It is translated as CASGFQNSNQPQHF.

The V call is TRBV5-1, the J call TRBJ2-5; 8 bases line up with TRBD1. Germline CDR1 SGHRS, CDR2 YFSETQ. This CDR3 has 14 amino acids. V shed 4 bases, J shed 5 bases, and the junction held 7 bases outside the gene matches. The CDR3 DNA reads TGCGCCAGCAGCATGCAGGGGGCGACGGAGACCCAGTACTTC. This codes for CASSMQGATETQYF.

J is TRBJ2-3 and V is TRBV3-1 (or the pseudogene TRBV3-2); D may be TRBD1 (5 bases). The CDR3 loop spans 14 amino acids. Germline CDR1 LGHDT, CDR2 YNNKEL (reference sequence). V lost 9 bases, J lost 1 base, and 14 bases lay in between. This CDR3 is CASTGPRGTDTQYF. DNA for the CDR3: TGTGCCAGTACGGGCCCCAGGGGCACAGATACGCAGTATTTT.

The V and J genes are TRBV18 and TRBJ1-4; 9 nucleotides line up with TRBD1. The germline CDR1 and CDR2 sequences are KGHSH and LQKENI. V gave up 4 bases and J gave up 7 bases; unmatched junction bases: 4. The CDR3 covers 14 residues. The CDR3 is CASSLGQGSEKLFF. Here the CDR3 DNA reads TGTGCCAGCTCACTTGGACAGGGGAGTGAAAAACTGTTTTTT.

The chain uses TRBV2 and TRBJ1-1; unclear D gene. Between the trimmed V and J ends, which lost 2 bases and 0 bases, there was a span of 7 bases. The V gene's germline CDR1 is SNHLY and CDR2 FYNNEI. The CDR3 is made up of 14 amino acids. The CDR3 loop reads CASSESGLNTEAFF. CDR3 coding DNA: TGTGCCAGCAGTGAAAGCGGCCTGAACACTGAAGCTTTCTTT.

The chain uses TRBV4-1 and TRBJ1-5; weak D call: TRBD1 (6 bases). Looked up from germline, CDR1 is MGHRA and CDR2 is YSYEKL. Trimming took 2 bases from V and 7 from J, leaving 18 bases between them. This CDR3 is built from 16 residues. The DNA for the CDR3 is TGCGCCAGCAGCCAACCGGGACAAAGGGGTCGCCAGCCCCAGCATTTT. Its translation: CASSQPGQRGRQPQHF.

The CDR3 DNA reads TGTGCCAGCAGTCAGGGACAGGGAGTATATGGCTACACCTTC. Translating it yields CASSQGQGVYGYTF. This chain uses TRBV27 with TRBJ1-2, with 9 bases fitting TRBD1. The V gene end was trimmed by 5 bases and the J gene end by 5 bases; junction bases not matched to a gene: 6. Germline V gene lookup returns CDR1 MNHEY and CDR2 SMNVEV (reference sequence). This CDR3 has 14 amino acids.